Each of the 26 T cell receptor beta chains below was sequenced from the same sample in a study of T cell repertoires in cytomegalovirus infection. TCRdb itself ran the reads through MiXCR, one entry per CDR3 protein. The sample yields a few hundred thousand distinct CDR3 sequences, roughly 22% seen once. The sequenced sample was CD8+ T cells from PBMCs. The receptors shown here come from a human donor in good health (CMV status not recorded). Some clones in this sample may be carry-over from other donors' samples.

The rearrangement links TRBV12-3 or TRBV12-4 to TRBJ2-3; TRBD1 agrees at 7 bases. The length of the CDR3 is 16 residues. J lost 2 bases, V lost 4 bases, and 9 bases had no gene match. The CDR3 bases are TGTGCCAGCAGTTATCAACAGGGGCGTTACACAGATACGCAGTATTTT. Amino acids: CASSYQQGRYTDTQYF.

The chain recombines TRBV7-9 with TRBJ2-2; the D is unclear. The ends were cut back, 1 base at V and 0 bases at J, with 6 bases in the middle. The germline V gene encodes CDR1 SEHNR and CDR2 FQNEAQ (reference sequence). The CDR3 is 15 residues long. The CDR3 bases are TGTGCCAGCAGCTTAGGACCGCCGAACACCGGGGAGCTGTTTTTT. Its protein product is CASSLGPPNTGELFF. Full variable domain (rest looked up from reference TRBV7-9 and TRBJ2-2): DTGVSQNPRHKITKRGQNVTFRCDPISEHNRLYWYRQTLGQGPEFLTYFQNEAQLEKSRLLSDRFSAERPKGSFSTLEIQRTEQGDSAMYLCASSLGPPNTGELFFGEGSRLTVL.

In this sample, this clonotype turned up many times. The chain couples TRBV7-9 to TRBJ2-1; 7 bases fit TRBD2. Unmatched junction bases numbered 9, after V lost 5 bases and J lost 5 bases. The CDR3 is made up of 15 amino acids. The germline CDR1 and CDR2 sequences are SEHNR and FQNEAQ (reference sequence). DNA of the CDR3: TGTGCCAGCAGCGCCGCCGGGACTAACAACAATGAGCAGTTCTTC. It specifies CASSAAGTNNNEQFF.

Only a few counts were recorded for this clonotype. The chain couples TRBV10-3 to TRBJ2-2; D is undetermined. V was pared by 0 bases and J by 8 bases, with 13 bases between. The CDR3 length is 15 residues. Germline CDR1 reads ENHRY; CDR2 reads SYGVKD. DNA of the CDR3: TGTGCCATCAGTGAGTCGAATCTCCCTGGAGGGGAGCTGTTTTTT. It codes for CAISESNLPGGELFF.

This clonotype has just a few counts. This rearrangement joins TRBV7-2 to TRBJ2-5; D gene uncertain. V shed 5 bases and J shed 1 base, with 17 bases lying between them. CDR3 length: 16 amino acids. Looked up from germline, CDR1 is SGHTA and CDR2 is FQGNSA. As DNA, the CDR3 is TGTGCCAGCAGCAGGTCTGGGTGGTCCGCCCAAGAGACCCAGTACTTC. Amino acid sequence: CASSRSGWSAQETQYF.

Only a few counts were recorded for this clonotype. V gene TRBV7-9 combines with J gene TRBJ2-7, with D unclear. Germline V lookup: CDR1 SEHNR, CDR2 FQNEAQ (reference sequence). The CDR3 totals 12 residues. Trimming cost V 7 bases and J 5 bases, with 12 bases left between them. This CDR3 reads CASTSTGHEQYF. The DNA for the CDR3 is TGTGCCAGCACCTCTACCGGCCACGAGCAGTACTTC.

In its sample, this clonotype was seen a few times. The J gene is TRBJ2-3, the V gene TRBV2; D gene ambiguous. This CDR3 comprises 12 residues. Trimming removed 3 bases from V and 4 bases from J, with 5 bases in between. The germline CDR1 and CDR2 sequences are SNHLY and FYNNEI. The CDR3 protein is CASSDWSDTQYF. In DNA, the CDR3 is TGTGCCAGCAGTGATTGGTCAGATACGCAGTATTTT. Variable domain in full (rest from reference TRBV2 and TRBJ2-3): EPEVTQTPSHQVTQMGQEVILRCVPISNHLYFYWYRQILGQKVEFLVSFYNNEISEKSEIFDDQFSVERPDGSNFTLKIRSTKLEDSAMYFCASSDWSDTQYFGPGTRLTVL.

This clonotype was seen ten or more times. The chain links TRBV6-1 to TRBJ2-5; possibly TRBD1 for D (6 bases). V was trimmed by 9 bases and J by 3 bases, leaving 14 bases between them. Germline V gene lookup returns CDR1 MNHNS and CDR2 SASEGT. The CDR3 has 13 residues. The CDR3 DNA is TGTGCCAGTTTCCAGGGGACCAAAGAGACCCAGTACTTC. Protein: CASFQGTKETQYF.

This clonotype has more than one count but fewer than ten. The rearrangement links TRBV20-1 to TRBJ2-7, with D possibly matching TRBD1 (5 bases). Looked up from germline, CDR1 is DFQATT and CDR2 is SNEGSKA (reference sequence). V lost 6 bases and J lost 3, with 15 bases in between. This CDR3 has 13 residues. This CDR3 is CSATQGYRYEQYF. The CDR3 nucleotides are TGCAGTGCGACCCAGGGTTATCGCTACGAGCAGTACTTC.

In this sample, this clonotype turned up a few times. This chain uses TRBV29-1 with TRBJ2-1; D ambiguous. Looked up from germline, CDR1 is SQVTM and CDR2 is ANQGSEA. The V gene lost 6 bases and the J gene lost 8 bases, with 14 bases spanning the gap. CDR3 length: 12 residues. CDR3 amino acids: CSVSLVSDEQFF. The CDR3 DNA sequence: TGCAGCGTCTCTCTAGTCTCCGATGAGCAGTTCTTC.

This chain connects TRBV2 to TRBJ2-3; 9 bases fit TRBD2. This CDR3 is built from 15 residues. Germline V gene sequence: CDR1 SNHLY, CDR2 FYNNEI. Unmatched junction bases numbered 7, after V lost 1 base and J lost 8 bases. Here the CDR3 DNA reads TGTGCCAGCAGTGAAGATTGGGGGACTAGCCGTACGCAGTATTTT. Translated: CASSEDWGTSRTQYF. The full variable domain, in which reference TRBV2 and TRBJ2-3 provide the parts outside the CDR3, is EPEVTQTPSHQVTQMGQEVILRCVPISNHLYFYWYRQILGQKVEFLVSFYNNEISEKSEIFDDQFSVERPDGSNFTLKIRSTKLEDSAMYFCASSEDWGTSRTQYFGPGTRLTVL.

The chain recombines TRBV19 with TRBJ1-2; D is unclear. V was clipped by 8 bases and J by 1 base, with 14 bases between them. There are 14 residues in the CDR3. Germline CDR1 is LNHDA and CDR2 is SQIVND (reference sequence). In DNA, the CDR3 is TGTGCCAGTTGGGGAGAGGATTATAACTATGGCTACACCTTC. Translated, it gives CASWGEDYNYGYTF.

This clonotype was counted only a few times. V usage is TRBV4-2 and J usage is TRBJ2-3; tentative D call: TRBD1 (6 bases). Germline V CDR1 and CDR2: LGHNA, YNFKEQ. The CDR3 is 14 amino acids. V lost 0 bases and J lost 4, with 8 bases in between. CDR3 DNA sequence: TGTGCCAGCAGCCAAGATGCAGGGGCAGATACGCAGTATTTT. Translation gives CASSQDAGADTQYF.

Only a few counts were recorded for this clonotype. The chain couples TRBV4-1 to TRBJ1-4; D call uncertain. The germline gives CDR1 MGHRA, CDR2 YSYEKL. V shed 2 bases and J shed 8 bases, with 12 bases lying between them. This CDR3 spans 14 amino acids. CDR3 sequence: CASSQSLGWEKLFF. CDR3 bases: TGCGCCAGCAGCCAAAGTCTCGGGTGGGAAAAACTGTTTTTT.

This clonotype has just a few counts. The chain recombines TRBV6-5 with TRBJ1-6; tentative D call: TRBD1 (6 bases). Trimming pared 2 bases from V and 5 bases from J, leaving 13 bases between. Germline V CDR1 and CDR2: MNHEY, SVGAGI. There are 16 residues in the CDR3. The DNA of the CDR3 is TGTGCCAGCAGTTACAGAACACAGGGAGATAATTCACCCCTCCACTTT. Translation: CASSYRTQGDNSPLHF.

This rearrangement joins TRBV7-9 to TRBJ2-7; D remains unclear. CDR3 length: 13 amino acids. Trimming stripped 1 base from V and 7 bases from J, with 11 bases between. Germline V gene lookup returns CDR1 SEHNR and CDR2 FQNEAQ (reference sequence). This chain's CDR3 is CASSLGATGEQYF. CDR3 bases: TGTGCCAGCAGCTTAGGGGCTACCGGGGAGCAGTACTTC.

This clonotype appeared many times. This chain uses TRBV7-6 with TRBJ2-2; D is undetermined. CDR3 length equals 15 residues. Germline loops: CDR1 SGHVS, CDR2 FNYEAQ. Trimming removed 5 bases at V and 1 base at J, with 11 bases between. The CDR3, as DNA: TGTGCCAGCAGCCCTAGGGTCATGAACACCGGGGAGCTGTTTTTT. Residues: CASSPRVMNTGELFF.

The table lists this clonotype with a few counts. V gene TRBV7-6 combines with J gene TRBJ1-6; possibly TRBD1 for D (6 bases). CDR1 and CDR2 from the germline V gene are SGHVS and FNYEAQ. The CDR3 is made up of 12 amino acids. The CDR3 DNA reads TGTGCGAGCGGGGGGCTCGGTTCACCCCTCCACTTT. Protein product: CASGGLGSPLHF.

This clonotype was detected many times. The chain carries TRBV28 and TRBJ2-3; D is ambiguous. Per the germline V gene, CDR1 is MDHEN and CDR2 is SYDVKM. Trimming removed 3 bases at V and 0 bases at J, with 13 bases between. The CDR3 length is 16 residues. The CDR3 nucleotides are TGTGCCAGCAGTTTTTTGATCGCAGCCAGCACAGATACGCAGTATTTT. It specifies CASSFLIAASTDTQYF.

The sample holds many counts of this clonotype. The rearrangement uses TRBV7-2 and TRBJ1-5; D gene uncertain. The germline gives CDR1 SGHTA, CDR2 FQGNSA. The germline V and J ends were trimmed by 1 base and 3 bases, with 7 bases remaining between them. This CDR3 is 14 amino acids long. The CDR3 region is CASSLEPYNQPQHF. The CDR3 bases are TGTGCCAGCAGCTTAGAACCGTACAATCAGCCCCAGCATTTT.

This clonotype came up a few times. The chain has TRBV29-1 and TRBJ2-3; no definite D call. V was pared by 5 bases and J by 1 base, with 13 bases between. The germline V gene encodes CDR1 SQVTM and CDR2 ANQGSEA. CDR3 length: 14 residues. As DNA, the CDR3 is TGCAGCGTTTATCGTGTTTTGGGCACAGATACGCAGTATTTT. The encoded protein is CSVYRVLGTDTQYF.

This clonotype has at least ten counts. The chain employs TRBV12-5 and TRBJ1-1, with D possibly matching TRBD1 (5 bases). Trimming took 0 bases from V and 1 from J, leaving 6 bases between them. The germline V gene encodes CDR1 LGHNT and CDR2 FRNRAP. This CDR3 spans 14 amino acids. As DNA, the CDR3 is TGTGCTAGTGGTTTGGTCGACAGGAACACTGAAGCTTTCTTT. This gives the protein CASGLVDRNTEAFF.

This clonotype was recorded at least ten times. The chain joins TRBV28 to TRBJ1-1; 7 bases are shared with TRBD1. Losses at the gene ends were 3 bases for V and 7 bases for J; bases not matched to a gene: 8. CDR3 length: 14 amino acids. CDR1 is MDHEN, CDR2 SYDVKM, per germline. The CDR3: CASSFPGRGSEAFF. CDR3 DNA sequence: TGTGCCAGCAGTTTCCCAGGCAGGGGGAGTGAAGCTTTCTTT. The full variable domain, in which reference TRBV28 and TRBJ1-1 provide the parts outside the CDR3, is DVKVTQSSRYLVKRTGEKVFLECVQDMDHENMFWYRQDPGLGLRLIYFSYDVKMKEKGDIPEGYSVSREKKERFSLILESASTNQTSMYLCASSFPGRGSEAFFGQGTRLTVV.

The J gene is TRBJ2-7, the V gene TRBV2, with unresolved D. Trimming took 4 bases from V and 4 from J, leaving 11 bases between them. The CDR3 totals 13 residues. Per the germline V gene, CDR1 is SNHLY and CDR2 is FYNNEI. The CDR3 bases are TGTGCCAGCAGTGGAAGTAGTTGGTACGAGCAGTACTTC. This encodes CASSGSSWYEQYF.

In its sample, this clonotype was seen a few times. The V call is TRBV27, the J call TRBJ2-1, with 12 bases aligning to TRBD2. V lost 4 bases, J lost 7 bases, and 11 bases stayed unmatched. This CDR3 is built from 17 residues. Per the germline V gene, CDR1 is MNHEY and CDR2 is SMNVEV (reference sequence). The CDR3 is CASSSQTSGGSQNEQFF. CDR3 nucleotides: TGTGCCAGCAGTTCCCAGACTAGCGGGGGCTCTCAGAATGAGCAGTTCTTC.

Many counts were recorded for this clonotype. The V gene is TRBV7-2, the J gene TRBJ2-7, with TRBD2 matching over 10 bases. Per the germline V gene, CDR1 is SGHTA and CDR2 is FQGNSA. The CDR3 sequence is 14 residues long. After removal of 3 bases from V and 3 bases from J, the junction contained 2 bases not matched to a gene. CDR3 protein: CASSFQRGGYEQYF. The DNA for the CDR3 is TGTGCCAGCAGCTTCCAGCGGGGGGGCTACGAGCAGTACTTC.